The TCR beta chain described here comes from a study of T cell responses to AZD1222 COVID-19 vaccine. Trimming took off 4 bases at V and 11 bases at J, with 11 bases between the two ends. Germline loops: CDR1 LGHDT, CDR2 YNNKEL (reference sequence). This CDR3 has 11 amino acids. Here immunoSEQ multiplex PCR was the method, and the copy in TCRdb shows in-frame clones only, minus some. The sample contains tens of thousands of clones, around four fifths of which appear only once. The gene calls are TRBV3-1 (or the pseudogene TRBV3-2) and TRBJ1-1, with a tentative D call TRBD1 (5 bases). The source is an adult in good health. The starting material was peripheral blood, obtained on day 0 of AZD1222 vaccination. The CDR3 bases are TGTGCCAGCAGCCTCCGGGGGTATGCTTTCTTT. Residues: CASSLRGYAFF.